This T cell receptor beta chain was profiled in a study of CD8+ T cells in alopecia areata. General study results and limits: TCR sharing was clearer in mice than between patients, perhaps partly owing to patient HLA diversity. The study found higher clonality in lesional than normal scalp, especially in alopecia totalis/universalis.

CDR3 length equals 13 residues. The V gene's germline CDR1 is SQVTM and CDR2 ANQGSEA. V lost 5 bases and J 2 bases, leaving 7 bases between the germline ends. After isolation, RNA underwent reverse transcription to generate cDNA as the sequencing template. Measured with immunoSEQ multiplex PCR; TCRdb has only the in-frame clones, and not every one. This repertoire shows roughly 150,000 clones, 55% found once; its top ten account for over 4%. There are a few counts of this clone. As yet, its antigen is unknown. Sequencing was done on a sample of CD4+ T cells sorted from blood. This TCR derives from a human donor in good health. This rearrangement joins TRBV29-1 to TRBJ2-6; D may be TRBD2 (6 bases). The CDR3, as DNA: TGCAGCGTTTGGGGGGCTGGGGCCAACGTCCTGACTTTC. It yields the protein CSVWGAGANVLTF.